One sample yielded the 2 T cell receptor beta chains listed below, sequenced in a study of T cell repertoires in cytomegalovirus infection. A single record per CDR3 protein comes from TCRdb applying MiXCR to the reads. The table has 680,000 or so distinct CDR3 sequences, 35% seen once. The sample taken for sequencing was PBMCs. These receptors came from a human donor in good health (CMV status not recorded). Some clones in this sample may be carry-over from other donors' samples.

This clonotype was seen a handful of times. V and J are TRBV7-9 and TRBJ2-3; the match to TRBD1 covers 9 bases. There are 16 residues in the CDR3. Germline V CDR1 and CDR2: SEHNR, FQNEAQ (reference sequence). V lost 7 bases, J lost 1 base, and 9 bases stayed unmatched. The CDR3 DNA reads as TGTGCCAGCAAGGGGACAGGGAGAGGTGGCACAGATACGCAGTATTTT. This sequence encodes CASKGTGRGGTDTQYF. The full variable domain, with the rest looked up from reference TRBV7-9 and TRBJ2-3, is DTGVSQNPRHKITKRGQNVTFRCDPISEHNRLYWYRQTLGQGPEFLTYFQNEAQLEKSRLLSDRFSAERPKGSFSTLEIQRTEQGDSAMYLCASKGTGRGGTDTQYFGPGTRLTVL.

In its sample, this clonotype was seen a few times. V and J are TRBV28 and TRBJ2-7; D remains unclear. There are 15 residues in the CDR3. Germline assignment: CDR1 MDHEN and CDR2 SYDVKM. V dropped 4 bases and J dropped 0 bases, with 13 bases sitting between them. CDR3 nucleotide sequence: TGTGCCAGCAGTTCCCAGGTTACGAGCTCCTACGAGCAGTACTTC. Amino acids: CASSSQVTSSYEQYF.